Listed here are 2 T cell receptor beta chains from one sample, sequenced in a study of blood T cell repertoires in COVID-19. Sequenced by immunoSEQ multiplex PCR; TCRdb stores in-frame clones only, minus some. The sample lists about 140,000 clones; about three quarters were seen once. Input material: peripheral blood. Source of these receptors: a man in his fifties with acute or convalescent COVID-19.

This chain connects TRBV28 to TRBJ1-2, with unresolved D. The CDR3 length is 13 residues. V shed 5 bases and J shed 5 bases, with 12 bases lying between them. Germline values: CDR1 MDHEN, CDR2 SYDVKM. CDR3 DNA sequence: TGTGCCAGCAGTCCTGGGAGTGGTTATGGCTACACCTTC. Encoded protein: CASSPGSGYGYTF.

The chain recombines TRBV5-1 with TRBJ2-3; the D gene is possibly TRBD1 (6 bases). The V gene's germline CDR1 is SGHRS and CDR2 YFSETQ. This CDR3 region has 14 residues. Between the trimmed V and J ends, which lost 4 bases and 2 bases, there was a span of 11 bases. In DNA form, the CDR3 reads TGCGCCAGCAGCCTGGGGGCCCTCACAGATACGCAGTATTTT. It specifies CASSLGALTDTQYF.